The 26 T cell receptor beta chains listed next were all sequenced from one sample in a study of control samples from healthy donors and cancer patients. Produced via immunoSEQ multiplex PCR; TCRdb's table is partial and in-frame only. The sample records approximately 110,000 clones, roughly nine tenths being singletons. The specimen was blood. The source is a woman aged 18-29 years in good health.

This clone was seen a handful of times. This rearrangement joins TRBV7-2 to TRBJ1-6; D perhaps matches TRBD1 (5 bases). The V gene lost 2 bases and the J gene lost 14 bases, with 13 bases spanning the gap. CDR1 SGHTA and CDR2 FQGNSA come from the germline V gene. The CDR3 contains 13 residues. CDR3 region: CASSLLAGGSLHF. The DNA of the CDR3 is TGTGCCAGCAGCTTACTTGCTGGGGGATCCCTCCACTTT.

The V and J genes are TRBV28 and TRBJ1-1; 7 positions match TRBD1. The CDR3 runs 14 residues. Germline lookup yields CDR1 MDHEN and CDR2 SYDVKM. V was pared by 6 bases and J by 7 bases, with 11 bases of the junction left unmatched. CDR3 DNA sequence: TGTGCCAGCAGCCCCACGACAGGGTCCCTTGAAGCTTTCTTT. This translates into CASSPTTGSLEAFF. The entire variable domain, with the rest obtained from reference TRBV28 and TRBJ1-1, is as follows: DVKVTQSSRYLVKRTGEKVFLECVQDMDHENMFWYRQDPGLGLRLIYFSYDVKMKEKGDIPEGYSVSREKKERFSLILESASTNQTSMYLCASSPTTGSLEAFFGQGTRLTVV.

This chain joins TRBV28 and TRBJ2-3; D gene ambiguous. With 5 bases removed from V and 3 bases from J, the gap between germline ends came to 12 bases. From germline, CDR1 is MDHEN and CDR2 SYDVKM. The CDR3 runs to 14 residues. This CDR3 reads CASSQGWFTDTQYF. The DNA for the CDR3 is TGTGCCAGCAGTCAAGGGTGGTTTACAGATACGCAGTATTTT.

J is TRBJ2-5 and V is TRBV20-1; 9 positions match TRBD1. J gave up 4 bases and V 7 bases, and 1 base lay outside the gene matches. CDR1 is DFQATT and CDR2 is SNEGSKA in the germline V gene (reference sequence). CDR3 length equals 11 residues. CDR3 region: CSGQGGETQYF. The DNA of the CDR3 is TGCAGTGGACAGGGGGGAGAGACCCAGTACTTC.

This sequence joins TRBV27 and TRBJ2-7; 9 nucleotides line up with TRBD2. Trimming removed 3 bases from V and 4 bases from J; junction bases left unmatched: 1. This CDR3 region has 13 residues. Germline V lookup: CDR1 MNHEY, CDR2 SMNVEV (reference sequence). CDR3 sequence reads: CASSFLAGYEQYF. The DNA of the CDR3 is TGTGCCAGCAGTTTCCTAGCGGGGTACGAGCAGTACTTC.

The rearrangement links TRBV5-5 to TRBJ2-5, with D possibly being TRBD1 (5 bases). Trimming removed 4 bases at V and 4 bases at J, with 8 bases between. The CDR3 extends over 12 amino acids. Germline CDR1 SGHKS, CDR2 YYEKEE (reference sequence). The CDR3 sequence: CASSIGVETQYF. Here the CDR3 DNA reads TGTGCCAGCAGCATAGGGGTAGAGACCCAGTACTTC.

J is TRBJ2-3 and V is TRBV5-4; D might be TRBD1 (5 bases). This CDR3 has 17 residues. Germline V gene sequence: CDR1 SGHNT, CDR2 YYREEE (reference sequence). V shed 4 bases and J shed 4 bases, with 22 bases lying between them. The CDR3 nucleotides are TGTGCCAGCAGCAGGGATTGGGGCAGGGTCCGGGCAGATACGCAGTATTTT. Residues: CASSRDWGRVRADTQYF.

The chain joins TRBV3-1 (or the pseudogene TRBV3-2) to TRBJ2-7; a possible D gene is TRBD2 (7 bases). The CDR3 contains 13 residues. Germline assignment: CDR1 LGHDT and CDR2 YNNKEL (reference sequence). V shed 5 bases and J shed 4 bases, with 12 bases lying between them. The CDR3 DNA follows: TGTGCCAGCAGCTACAGGGAGGGATACGAGCAGTACTTC. Its translation: CASSYREGYEQYF.

The chain combines TRBV6-5 with TRBJ1-2; maybe TRBD1 (6 bases). Germline V gives CDR1 MNHEY, CDR2 SVGAGI. Trimming stripped 6 bases from V and 4 bases from J, with 12 bases between. CDR3 length: 13 residues. The CDR3 region is CASRNTGTYGYTF. CDR3 nucleotides: TGTGCCAGCAGAAATACAGGGACCTATGGCTACACCTTC.

V usage is TRBV6-1 and J usage is TRBJ1-2, with TRBD1 matching over 7 bases. V gave up 2 bases and J gave up 4 bases; unmatched junction bases: 7. Germline CDR1 and CDR2: MNHNS and SASEGT. The CDR3 runs to 15 residues. The CDR3 coding sequence is TGTGCCAGCAGTGAATGGAACAGGGGTGTCTATGGCTACACCTTC. Encoded protein: CASSEWNRGVYGYTF.

The rearrangement links TRBV10-3 to TRBJ1-1; tentative D call: TRBD1 (6 bases). Trimming took 0 bases from V and 10 from J, leaving 15 bases between them. The CDR3 spans 14 residues. The germline V gene encodes CDR1 ENHRY and CDR2 SYGVKD. The DNA for the CDR3 is TGTGCCATCAGTGAGTCGAGACAGGCAGTACGAGCTTTCTTT. Its translation is CAISESRQAVRAFF.

The chain joins TRBV7-2 to TRBJ2-5; 11 bases map to TRBD1. Germline CDR1 is SGHTA and CDR2 is FQGNSA. V trimming: 1 base; J trimming: 5 bases; junction bases outside the gene matches: 3. The CDR3 totals 15 residues. CDR3 coding DNA: TGTGCCAGCAGCTTAGAGGGACAGGGGGTTGAGACCCAGTACTTC. Its translation: CASSLEGQGVETQYF.

Notes on this clone: One end of the junction is discordant with germline, which a read error may explain. V usage is TRBV28 and J usage is TRBJ2-7; D tentatively reads TRBD1 or TRBD2 (5 bases each). CDR1 and CDR2 from the germline V gene are MDHEN and SYDVKM. CDR3 length equals 13 residues. The CDR3 region is CASSLWDVSEQYF. The CDR3 region has the DNA TGTGCCAGCAGTCTATGGGACGTTTCCGAGCAGTACTTC.

This chain's CDR3 is CASSLDAGSVANTEAFF. Here the CDR3 DNA reads TGTGCCAGCAGTTTGGACGCAGGGTCAGTCGCGAACACTGAAGCTTTCTTT. This sequence joins TRBV28 and TRBJ1-1; D is perhaps TRBD1 (5 bases). The V end was cut by 3 bases, the J end by 1 base, with 18 bases between. This CDR3 spans 17 amino acids. CDR1 is MDHEN and CDR2 is SYDVKM in the germline V gene.

This clone appeared once. This chain connects TRBV6-6 to TRBJ2-1; tentatively, D is TRBD1 (6 bases). In germline, CDR1 is MNHNY, CDR2 SVGAGI (reference sequence). Trimming shortened V by 7 bases and J by 5 bases, and 15 bases separated the two germline ends. This CDR3 has 14 residues. CDR3 nucleotides: TGTGCCAGCACCCCGAACAGGGATCACAATGAGCAGTTCTTC. Its translation: CASTPNRDHNEQFF.

The chain recombines TRBV27 with TRBJ2-3, with 7 bases matching TRBD1. The CDR3 totals 16 residues. The V gene's germline CDR1 is MNHEY and CDR2 SMNVEV (reference sequence). J lost 3 bases, V lost 1 base, and 7 bases had no gene match. Here the CDR3 DNA reads TGTGCCAGCAGTTTATTAGCGACAGGGTTAACAGATACGCAGTATTTT. Its translation is CASSLLATGLTDTQYF.

This chain links TRBV6-5 with TRBJ2-7, with D unresolved. Trimming removed 0 bases at V and 0 bases at J, with 6 bases between. This CDR3 has 14 residues. The V gene's germline CDR1 is MNHEY and CDR2 SVGAGI. CDR3 in amino acids: CASSYSRHSYEQYF. The CDR3 region has the DNA TGTGCCAGCAGTTACTCGAGACACTCCTACGAGCAGTACTTC.

CDR3 protein: CASSPKTEAFF. For the CDR3, the DNA is TGTGCCAGCAGTCCTAAGACTGAAGCTTTCTTT. V gene TRBV2 combines with J gene TRBJ1-1, with D uncertain. Trimming shortened V by 5 bases and J by 5 bases, and 6 bases separated the two germline ends. The CDR3 runs to 11 residues. The germline gives CDR1 SNHLY, CDR2 FYNNEI.

The chain uses TRBV11-3 and TRBJ1-5, with D hard to call. CDR3 length: 16 amino acids. Deletions cut 0 bases from V and 2 bases from J, with 11 bases between. Germline lookup yields CDR1 SGHNT and CDR2 YENEEA. This CDR3 reads CASSLENTRGNQPQHF. DNA for the CDR3: TGTGCCAGCAGCTTAGAAAACACACGGGGCAATCAGCCCCAGCATTTT. Complete variable domain (other parts from reference TRBV11-3 and TRBJ1-5): EAGVVQSPRYKIIEKKQPVAFWCNPISGHNTLYWYLQNLGQGPELLIRYENEEAVDDSQLPKDRFSAERLKGVDSTLKIQPAELGDSAVYLCASSLENTRGNQPQHFGDGTRLSIL.

The J gene is TRBJ2-7, the V gene TRBV18; TRBD1 matches 7 bases. This CDR3 contains 15 residues. The J segment lost 0 bases and the V segment lost 3 bases, leaving 5 bases of the junction unmatched. The germline gives CDR1 KGHSH, CDR2 LQKENI. CDR3 sequence: CASSPGTASSYEQYF. In nucleotides, the CDR3 is TGTGCCAGCTCACCCGGGACAGCGAGCTCCTACGAGCAGTACTTC. Full variable domain (remainder filled in from reference TRBV18 and TRBJ2-7): NAGVMQNPRHLVRRRGQEARLRCSPMKGHSHVYWYRQLPEEGLKFMVYLQKENIIDESGMPKERFSAEFPKEGPSILRIQQVVRGDSAAYFCASSPGTASSYEQYFGPGTRLTVT.

V and J are TRBV6-5 and TRBJ1-6; D perhaps matches TRBD1 (5 bases). Trimming removed 7 bases at V and 9 bases at J, with 10 bases between. In germline, CDR1 is MNHEY, CDR2 SVGAGI. The CDR3 runs 12 residues. Here the CDR3 reads CASKAGISPLHF. The CDR3 coding sequence is TGTGCCAGCAAAGCAGGGATTTCACCCCTCCACTTT.

In its sample, this clone was seen once. V is TRBV29-1 and J is TRBJ1-2; 9 bases are shared with TRBD1. Per the germline V gene, CDR1 is SQVTM and CDR2 is ANQGSEA. The trim removed 4 bases at V and 6 bases at J, leaving 9 bases unmatched. The CDR3 is 14 amino acids. The CDR3 sequence: CSVGGGQGSHGYTF. CDR3 DNA: TGCAGCGTTGGGGGGGGACAGGGCTCTCATGGCTACACCTTC.

The rearrangement uses TRBV5-8 and TRBJ2-5; either TRBD1 or TRBD2 may fit D (5 bases each). The length of the CDR3 is 16 residues. The germline CDR1 and CDR2 sequences are SGHTS and YDEGEE. V lost 4 bases and J lost 4, with 20 bases in between. CDR3 protein: CASSTWTGTLGETQYF. The DNA of the CDR3 is TGTGCCAGCAGCACCTGGACGGGGACCTTAGGAGAGACCCAGTACTTC.

This clone was observed a handful of times. This chain connects TRBV29-1 to TRBJ1-1; 8 bases line up with TRBD1. This CDR3 contains 13 residues. CDR1 is SQVTM, CDR2 ANQGSEA, per germline. V dropped 7 bases and J dropped 1; count of bases not matched to a gene: 5. For the CDR3, the DNA is TGCAGCGCTCTCGGACAGGGGAACACTGAAGCTTTCTTT. This translates into CSALGQGNTEAFF.

V usage is TRBV7-2 and J usage is TRBJ1-2; 9 bases are a match to TRBD1. CDR3 length equals 14 residues. V lost 5 bases and J lost 8; bases outside the gene matches: 9. Germline loops: CDR1 SGHTA, CDR2 FQGNSA. The CDR3 DNA follows: TGTGCCAGCAGCGACCCCGGGACAGGGAAAGGCTACACCTTC. It translates to CASSDPGTGKGYTF.

The chain combines TRBV2 with TRBJ1-1; tentatively, D is TRBD1 (5 bases). The CDR3 is 14 residues long. The V end was cut by 3 bases, the J end by 4 bases, with 12 bases between. Germline CDR1 reads SNHLY; CDR2 reads FYNNEI. The CDR3 sequence: CASSDDGGATEAFF. The DNA of the CDR3 is TGTGCCAGCAGTGATGATGGAGGGGCCACTGAAGCTTTCTTT. Complete variable domain (other parts from reference TRBV2 and TRBJ1-1): EPEVTQTPSHQVTQMGQEVILRCVPISNHLYFYWYRQILGQKVEFLVSFYNNEISEKSEIFDDQFSVERPDGSNFTLKIRSTKLEDSAMYFCASSDDGGATEAFFGQGTRLTVV.